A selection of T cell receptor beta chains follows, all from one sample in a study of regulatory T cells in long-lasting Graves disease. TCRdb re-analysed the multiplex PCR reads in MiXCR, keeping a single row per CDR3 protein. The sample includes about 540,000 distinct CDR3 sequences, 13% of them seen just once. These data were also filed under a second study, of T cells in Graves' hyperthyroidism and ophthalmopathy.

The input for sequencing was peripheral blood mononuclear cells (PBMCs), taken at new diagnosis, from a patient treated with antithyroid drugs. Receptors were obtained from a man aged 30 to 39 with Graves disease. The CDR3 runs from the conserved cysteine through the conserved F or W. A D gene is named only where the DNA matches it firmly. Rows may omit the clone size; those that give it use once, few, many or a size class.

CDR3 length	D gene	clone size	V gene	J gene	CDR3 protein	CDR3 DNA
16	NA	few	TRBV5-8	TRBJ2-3	CASSFRVGLGPDTQYF	TGTGCCAGCAGCTTTCGGGTAGGCTTGGGCCCAGATACGCAGTATTTT
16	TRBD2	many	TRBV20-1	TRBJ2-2	CSAASLAGGDTGELFF	TGCAGTGCCGCTTCACTAGCGGGAGGGGACACCGGGGAGCTGTTTTTT
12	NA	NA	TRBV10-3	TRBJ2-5	CAISSGFETQYF	TGTGCCATCAGCTCCGGGTTTGAGACCCAGTACTTC
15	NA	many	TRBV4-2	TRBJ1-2	CASRHPGRTNYGYTF	TGTGCCAGCAGGCATCCGGGACGGACCAACTATGGCTACACCTTC
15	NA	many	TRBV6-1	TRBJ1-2	CASSENPSGLGGYTF	TGTGCCAGCAGTGAAAATCCCTCAGGGCTAGGAGGCTACACCTTC
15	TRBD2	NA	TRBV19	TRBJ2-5	CASSTASGPKETQYF	TGTGCCAGTAGTACTGCTAGCGGACCCAAAGAGACCCAGTACTTC
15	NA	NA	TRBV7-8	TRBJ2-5	CASSILSGKQETQYF	TGTGCCAGCAGCATTCTTTCCGGGAAACAAGAGACCCAGTACTTC
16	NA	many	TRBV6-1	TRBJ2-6	CASSAWGRTGANVLTF	TGTGCCAGCAGCGCATGGGGCCGGACTGGGGCCAACGTCCTGACTTTC
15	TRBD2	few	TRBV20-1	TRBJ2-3	CSATRTSGSSDTQYF	TGCAGTGCAACCCGGACTAGCGGGAGCTCAGATACGCAGTATTTT
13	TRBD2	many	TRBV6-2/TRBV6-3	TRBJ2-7	CASSYREGNEQYF	TGTGCCAGCAGTTACAGGGAGGGGAACGAGCAGTACTTC
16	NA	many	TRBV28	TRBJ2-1	CAGAGSGRGRNDEQFF	TGTGCCGGGGCCGGATCTGGGAGGGGGCGCAACGATGAGCAGTTCTTC
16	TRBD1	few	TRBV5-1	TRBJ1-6	CASSIGQAGYNSPLHF	TGCGCCAGCAGCATTGGACAGGCGGGGTATAATTCACCCCTCCACTTT
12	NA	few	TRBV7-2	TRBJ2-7	CASSRRGLEQYF	TGTGCCAGCAGCCGGAGGGGGCTCGAGCAGTACTTC
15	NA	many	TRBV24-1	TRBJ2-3	CATSDFARSTDTQYF	TGTGCCACCAGTGATTTCGCTAGATCCACAGATACGCAGTATTTT
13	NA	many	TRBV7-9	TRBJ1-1	CASSMTANTEAFF	TGTGCCAGCAGCATGACAGCGAACACTGAAGCTTTCTTT
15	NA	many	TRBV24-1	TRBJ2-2	CATSDFGRNTGELFF	TGTGCCACCAGTGATTTTGGGCGAAACACCGGGGAGCTGTTTTTT
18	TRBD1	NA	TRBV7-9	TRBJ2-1	CASSLLRGRGRPGNEQFF	TGTGCCAGCAGCTTATTACGCGGCAGGGGGCGCCCCGGCAATGAGCAGTTCTTC
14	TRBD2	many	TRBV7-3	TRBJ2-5	CASSLSGGRETQYF	TGTGCCAGCAGCCTCAGCGGGGGTCGGGAGACCCAGTACTTC
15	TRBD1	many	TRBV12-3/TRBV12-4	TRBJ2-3	CASRHPGQGMDTQYF	TGTGCCAGCAGGCATCCGGGACAGGGGATGGATACGCAGTATTTT
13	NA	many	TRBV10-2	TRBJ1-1	CASSEGSGTEAFF	TGCGCCAGCAGTGAGGGGAGTGGCACTGAAGCTTTCTTT
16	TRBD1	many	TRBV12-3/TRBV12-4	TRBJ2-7	CASTPTGDRDPWGQYF	TGTGCCAGCACCCCAACCGGGGACAGAGACCCCTGGGGGCAGTACTTC
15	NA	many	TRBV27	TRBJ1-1	CASSFQEVMNTEAFF	TGTGCCAGCAGTTTCCAGGAAGTCATGAACACTGAAGCTTTCTTT
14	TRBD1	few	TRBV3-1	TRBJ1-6	CASSQGQGYSPLHF	TGTGCCAGCAGCCAAGGACAGGGGTATTCACCCCTCCACTTT
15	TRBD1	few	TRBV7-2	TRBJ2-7	CASSLATGFTYEQYF	TGTGCCAGCAGCTTAGCGACAGGGTTTACCTACGAGCAGTACTTC
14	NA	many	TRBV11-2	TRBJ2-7	CASSLTGTIYEQYF	TGTGCCAGCAGCTTAACCGGGACAATCTACGAGCAGTACTTC
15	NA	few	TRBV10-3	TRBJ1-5	CAISASDTPNQPQHF	TGTGCCATCAGTGCGTCGGACACTCCTAATCAGCCCCAGCATTTT
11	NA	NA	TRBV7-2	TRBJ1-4	CASSLVGKLFF	TGTGCCAGCAGCTTAGTCGGGAAACTGTTTTTT